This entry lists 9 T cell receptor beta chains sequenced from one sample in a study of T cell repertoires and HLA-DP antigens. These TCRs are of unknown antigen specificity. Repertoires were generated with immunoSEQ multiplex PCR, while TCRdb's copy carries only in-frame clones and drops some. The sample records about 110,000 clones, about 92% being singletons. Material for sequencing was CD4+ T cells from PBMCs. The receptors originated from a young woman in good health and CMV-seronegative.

The CDR3 DNA follows: TGTGCCAGCAGTCCCGGGACAGGGATTAAAGGAAACACCATATATTTT. Its protein product is CASSPGTGIKGNTIYF. The chain is built from TRBV6-6 and TRBJ1-3; 9 bases match TRBD1. The CDR3 loop spans 16 amino acids. Germline lookup yields CDR1 MNHNY and CDR2 SVGAGI (reference sequence). The J segment lost 4 bases and the V segment lost 5 bases, leaving 9 bases of the junction unmatched.

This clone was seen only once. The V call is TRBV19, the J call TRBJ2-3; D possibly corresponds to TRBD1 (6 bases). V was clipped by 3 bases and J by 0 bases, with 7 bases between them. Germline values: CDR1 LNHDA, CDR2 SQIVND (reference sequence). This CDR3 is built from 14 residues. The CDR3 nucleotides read TGTGCCAGTAGTATTGGACAGAGCACAGATACGCAGTATTTT. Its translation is CASSIGQSTDTQYF.

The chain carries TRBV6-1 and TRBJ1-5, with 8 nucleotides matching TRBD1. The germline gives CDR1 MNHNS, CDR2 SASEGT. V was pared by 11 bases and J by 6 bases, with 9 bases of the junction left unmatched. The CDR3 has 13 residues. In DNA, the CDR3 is TGTGCCTCCGGACAGGGTTTGATTCAGCCCCAGCATTTT. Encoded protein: CASGQGLIQPQHF.

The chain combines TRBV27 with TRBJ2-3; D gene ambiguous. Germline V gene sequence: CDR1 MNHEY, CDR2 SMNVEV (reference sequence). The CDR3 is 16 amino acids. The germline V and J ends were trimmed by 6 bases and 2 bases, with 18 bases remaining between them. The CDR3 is CASSSIGSWATDTQYF. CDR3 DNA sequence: TGTGCCAGCAGCTCCATAGGATCCTGGGCCACAGATACGCAGTATTTT.

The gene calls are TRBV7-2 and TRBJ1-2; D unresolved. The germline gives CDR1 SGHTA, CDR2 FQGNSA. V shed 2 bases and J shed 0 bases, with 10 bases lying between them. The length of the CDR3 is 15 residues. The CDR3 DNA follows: TGTGCCAGCAGCTTATTACGAATACCTAACTATGGCTACACCTTC. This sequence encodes CASSLLRIPNYGYTF.

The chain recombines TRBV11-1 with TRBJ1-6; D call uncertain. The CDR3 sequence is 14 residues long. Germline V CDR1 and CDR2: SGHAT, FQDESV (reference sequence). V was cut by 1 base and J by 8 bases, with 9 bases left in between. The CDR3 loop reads CASSLGPSDSPLHF. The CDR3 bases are TGTGCCAGCAGCTTAGGTCCCAGCGATTCACCCCTCCACTTT. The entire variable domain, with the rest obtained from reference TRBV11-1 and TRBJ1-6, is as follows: EAEVAQSPRYKITEKSQAVAFWCDPISGHATLYWYRQILGQGPELLVQFQDESVVDDSQLPKDRFSAERLKGVDSTLKIQPAELGDSAMYLCASSLGPSDSPLHFGNGTRLTVT.

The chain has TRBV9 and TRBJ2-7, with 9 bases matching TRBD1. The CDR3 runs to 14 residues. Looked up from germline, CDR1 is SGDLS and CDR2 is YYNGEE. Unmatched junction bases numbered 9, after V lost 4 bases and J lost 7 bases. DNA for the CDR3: TGTGCCAGCAGCCCCCGGGACAGGGCGGTGGAGCAGTACTTC. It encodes CASSPRDRAVEQYF.

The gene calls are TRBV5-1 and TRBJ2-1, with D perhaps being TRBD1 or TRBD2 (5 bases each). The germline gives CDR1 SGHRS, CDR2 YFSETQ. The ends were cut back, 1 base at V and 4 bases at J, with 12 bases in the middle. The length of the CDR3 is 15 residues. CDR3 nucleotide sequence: TGCGCCAGCAGCTTGAAAGGGGACCCGTACAATGAGCAGTTCTTC. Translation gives CASSLKGDPYNEQFF. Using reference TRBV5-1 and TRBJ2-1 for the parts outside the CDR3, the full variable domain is KAGVTQTPRYLIKTRGQQVTLSCSPISGHRSVSWYQQTPGQGLQFLFEYFSETQRNKGNFPGRFSGRQFSNSRSEMNVSTLELGDSALYLCASSLKGDPYNEQFFGPGTRLTVL.

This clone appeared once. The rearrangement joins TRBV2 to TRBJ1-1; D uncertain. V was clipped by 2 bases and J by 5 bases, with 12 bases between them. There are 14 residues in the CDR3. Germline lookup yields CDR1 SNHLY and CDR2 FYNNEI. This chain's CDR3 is CASSEYRSKTEAFF. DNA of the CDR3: TGTGCCAGCAGTGAATACAGAAGTAAAACTGAAGCTTTCTTT.